The rows below give T cell receptor beta chains drawn from one sample of a study of blood T cell repertoires in COVID-19. TCRdb's copy holds only in-frame clones and misses some; the assay was immunoSEQ multiplex PCR. Altogether some 330,000 clones are present, roughly 80% being singletons, with the ten largest covering around 5.1%. Sequencing was performed on PBMCs or T cells enriched from blood (not recorded which). The receptors shown here come from a woman aged 45-59 years who had recovered from COVID-19. CDR3s include the opening cysteine and the closing phenylalanine or tryptophan. Each record gives: J gene, D gene, V gene, clone size, CDR3 length, CDR3 DNA, CDR3 protein. D genes are given only for firm matches. Clone size, where shown, is once, few, many, or a class for clones that have expanded.

J: TRBJ1-3
D: TRBD1
V: TRBV28
size: few
length: 15
DNA: TGTGCCAGCAGCCCGACTGGACAGGGAGGAAACACCATATATTTT
CDR3: CASSPTGQGGNTIYF

J: TRBJ2-1
D: TRBD2
V: TRBV28
size: few
length: 16
DNA: TGTGCCAGCAGTTTATATCACGGGGGGGCCTACAATGAGCAGTTCTTC
CDR3: CASSLYHGGAYNEQFF

J: TRBJ2-7
D: .
V: TRBV9
size: .
length: 14
DNA: TGTGCCAGCAGCGTAGATTATCGGAGCTACGAGCAGTACTTC
CDR3: CASSVDYRSYEQYF

J: TRBJ1-5
D: TRBD1
V: TRBV24-1
size: .
length: 14
DNA: TGTGCCACCTCCCCAGGGGGCATCGATCAGCCCCAGCATTTT
CDR3: CATSPGGIDQPQHF

J: TRBJ1-4
D: TRBD1
V: TRBV18
size: .
length: 18
DNA: TGTGCCAGCTCACCACCCGCGACAGGGGGGCGAACTAATGAAAAACTGTTTTTT
CDR3: CASSPPATGGRTNEKLFF

J: TRBJ1-2
D: TRBD1
V: TRBV28
size: .
length: 16
DNA: TGTGCCAGCCTCCTGAGTCCCGGGACAGGACTTAATGGCTACACCTTC
CDR3: CASLLSPGTGLNGYTF

J: TRBJ1-2
D: TRBD1
V: TRBV6-2/TRBV6-3
size: .
length: 14
DNA: TGTGCCAGCAGTTACCCCGACAGGGCTGATGGCTACACCTTC
CDR3: CASSYPDRADGYTF

J: TRBJ2-1
D: .
V: TRBV9
size: once
length: 14
DNA: TGTGCCAGCAGCGTAGAGGCCTATCGGGGTGAGCAGTTCTTC
CDR3: CASSVEAYRGEQFF

J: TRBJ2-5
D: .
V: TRBV3-1/TRBV3-2
size: .
length: 17
DNA: TGTGCCAGCAGCCAATTTTCCTCGGGCCGTGGACTAAAGACCCAGTACTTC
CDR3: CASSQFSSGRGLKTQYF

J: TRBJ2-7
D: TRBD1
V: TRBV3-1/TRBV3-2
size: many
length: 20
DNA: TGTGCCAGCAGCCAACGTGCCCTTCGGATCCGGCCGGGACAGAACTACGAGCAGTACTTC
CDR3: CASSQRALRIRPGQNYEQYF

J: TRBJ2-1
D: TRBD2
V: TRBV5-1
size: .
length: 19
DNA: TGCGCCAGCAGCGTAAACGGAAGAATTACTAGCGGGAGGGCCTTTGAGCAGTTCTTC
CDR3: CASSVNGRITSGRAFEQFF

J: TRBJ1-1
D: .
V: TRBV29-1
size: .
length: 12
DNA: TGCAGCGTCGGACAGATGAACACTGAAGCTTTCTTT
CDR3: CSVGQMNTEAFF

J: TRBJ2-3
D: TRBD1
V: TRBV10-3
size: .
length: 18
DNA: TGTGCCATCAGTGTTGGCAGGGGGCCCGGTTCTAGCACAGATACGCAGTATTTT
CDR3: CAISVGRGPGSSTDTQYF

J: TRBJ2-2
D: .
V: TRBV19
size: .
length: 16
DNA: TGTGCCAGTAGTACTCAACAGGGAAGGAGCACCGGGGAGCTGTTTTTT
CDR3: CASSTQQGRSTGELFF

J: TRBJ1-1
D: TRBD1
V: TRBV30
size: .
length: 13
DNA: TGTGCCGGGACCAGGGGGGCGAACACTGAAGCTTTCTTT
CDR3: CAGTRGANTEAFF

J: TRBJ1-2
D: TRBD1
V: TRBV19
size: .
length: 15
DNA: TGTGCCAGTAGTATAGTAGGGTCGGACAGGGATGGCTACACCTTC
CDR3: CASSIVGSDRDGYTF